This T cell receptor (beta chain) was observed in a study of chemoradiotherapy in HPV16-positive cancers. Study as a whole: Candidate HPV-specific clones and shared TCR motifs came from a couple of HPV16-positive patients.

The protocol was immunoSEQ multiplex PCR, while the TCRdb copy is restricted to in-frame clones and leaves out a portion. The sample consists of about 29,000 clones, over 80% of them appearing once. Overall study results and limits: HPV-specific T cells were functionally defined from only a couple of HPV16-positive patients.

Points on this clone: Its antigen remains unknown.

This receptor was obtained from a human donor with HPV-associated anogenital cancer. The sequenced sample was blood, obtained from a patient who underwent chemoradiotherapy.

This CDR3 is CASSRGEETQYF. The CDR3 region has the DNA TGTGCCAGCAGCCGAGGGGAAGAGACCCAGTACTTC. The gene calls are TRBV7-9 and TRBJ2-5; either TRBD1 or TRBD2 may fit D (5 bases each). Between the trimmed V and J ends, which lost 5 bases and 3 bases, there was a span of 7 bases. The CDR3 consists of 12 residues. From germline, CDR1 is SEHNR and CDR2 FQNEAQ (reference sequence).